This T cell receptor beta chain was sequenced for a study of blood T cell repertoires in COVID-19. The overall study: COVID-19 samples from acute and convalescent phases originated in the United States, Italy and Spain. Sources were T cells, B-cell-depleted T cells, or PBMCs; the material itself was cDNA or gDNA.

As originally analysed: The authors estimated nucleated cell counts from reference gene primer amplification. TCRdb's table, derived via immunoSEQ multiplex PCR, lists solely in-frame clones and lacks some. The D gene and trimming were derived from the DNA, and the V and J assignments and clone size from that table. The profile covers 150,000 to 200,000 clones, with roughly nine tenths appearing a single time and approximately 2.9% taken by the ten largest. Trimming cost V 3 bases and J 5 bases, with 12 bases left between them. Per the germline V gene, CDR1 is KGHDR and CDR2 is SFDVKD. This CDR3 has 14 residues.

Sequencing was performed on peripheral blood. The source is a man aged 60-69 years with acute or convalescent COVID-19. The chain recombines TRBV24-1 with TRBJ1-2, with a tentative D call TRBD1 (6 bases). The CDR3 bases are TGTGCCACCAGTGATCTCGACAGGCTGTATGGCTACACCTTC. Translating gives CATSDLDRLYGYTF.